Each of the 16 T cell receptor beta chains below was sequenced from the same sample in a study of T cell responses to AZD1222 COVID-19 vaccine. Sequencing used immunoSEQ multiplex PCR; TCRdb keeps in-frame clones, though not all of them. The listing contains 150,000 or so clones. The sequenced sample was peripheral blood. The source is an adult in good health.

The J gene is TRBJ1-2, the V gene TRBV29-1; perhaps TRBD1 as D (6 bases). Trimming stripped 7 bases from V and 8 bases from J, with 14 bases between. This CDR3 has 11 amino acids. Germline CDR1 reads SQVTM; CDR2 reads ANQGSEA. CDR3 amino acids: CSAPGVGGYTF. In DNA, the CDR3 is TGCAGCGCCCCAGGGGTGGGGGGCTACACCTTC.

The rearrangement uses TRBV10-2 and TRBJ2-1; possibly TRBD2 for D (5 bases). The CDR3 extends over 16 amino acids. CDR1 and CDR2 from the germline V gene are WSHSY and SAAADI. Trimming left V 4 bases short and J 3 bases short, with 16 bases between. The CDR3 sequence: CASSVEGILYYNEQFF. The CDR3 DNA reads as TGCGCCAGCAGTGTAGAGGGAATCCTCTACTACAATGAGCAGTTCTTC.

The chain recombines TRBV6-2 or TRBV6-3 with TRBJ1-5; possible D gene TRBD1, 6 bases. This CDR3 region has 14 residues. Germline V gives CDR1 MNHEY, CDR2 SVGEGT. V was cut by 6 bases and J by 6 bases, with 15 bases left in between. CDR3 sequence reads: CASSKNRVFQPQHF. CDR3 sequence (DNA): TGTGCCAGCAGCAAGAACAGGGTTTTTCAGCCCCAGCATTTT.

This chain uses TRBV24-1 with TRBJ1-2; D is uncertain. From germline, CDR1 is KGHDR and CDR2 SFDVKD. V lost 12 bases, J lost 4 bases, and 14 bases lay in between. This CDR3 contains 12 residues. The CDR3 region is CAGRPPPYGYTF. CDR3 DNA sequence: TGTGCCGGAAGACCTCCACCCTATGGCTACACCTTC.

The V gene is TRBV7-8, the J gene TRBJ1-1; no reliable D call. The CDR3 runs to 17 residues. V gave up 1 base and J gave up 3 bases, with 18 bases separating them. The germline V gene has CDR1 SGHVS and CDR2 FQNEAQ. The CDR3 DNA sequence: TGTGCCAGCAGCTTAGTGTTCAGGAGGGCTGGGGACACTGAAGCTTTCTTT. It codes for CASSLVFRRAGDTEAFF.

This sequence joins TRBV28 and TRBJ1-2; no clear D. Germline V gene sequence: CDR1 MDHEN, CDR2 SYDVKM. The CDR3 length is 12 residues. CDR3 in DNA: TGTGGGGCAGCGCCAGCTAACTATGGCTACACCTTC. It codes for CGAAPANYGYTF.

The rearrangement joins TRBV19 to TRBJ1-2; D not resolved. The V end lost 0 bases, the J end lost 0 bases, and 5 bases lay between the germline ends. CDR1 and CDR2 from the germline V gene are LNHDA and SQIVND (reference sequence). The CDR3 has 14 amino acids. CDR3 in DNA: TGTGCCAGTAGTATAGATCGAGCTAACTATGGCTACACCTTC. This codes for CASSIDRANYGYTF.

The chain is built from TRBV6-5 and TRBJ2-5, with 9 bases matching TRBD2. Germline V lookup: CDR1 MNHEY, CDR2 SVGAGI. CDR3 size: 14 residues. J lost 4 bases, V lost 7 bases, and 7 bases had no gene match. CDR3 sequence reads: CASIERGVGETQYF. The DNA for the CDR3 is TGTGCCAGCATCGAGCGGGGGGTAGGAGAGACCCAGTACTTC.

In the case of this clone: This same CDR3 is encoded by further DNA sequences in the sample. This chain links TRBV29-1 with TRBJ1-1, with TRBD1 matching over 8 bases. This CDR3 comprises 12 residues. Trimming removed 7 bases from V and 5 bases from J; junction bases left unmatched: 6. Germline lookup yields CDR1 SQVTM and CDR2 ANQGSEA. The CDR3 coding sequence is TGCAGCGGAACAGGGGGGAGTACTGAAGCTTTCTTT. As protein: CSGTGGSTEAFF.

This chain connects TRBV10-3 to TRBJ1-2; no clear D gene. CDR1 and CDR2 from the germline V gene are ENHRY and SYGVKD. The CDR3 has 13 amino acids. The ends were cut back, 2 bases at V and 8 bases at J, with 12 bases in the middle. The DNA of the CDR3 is TGTGCCATCAGTGAGCCCCCTCCCCCAGGCTACACCTTC. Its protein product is CAISEPPPPGYTF.

CDR3 region: CASSKSWTQSSYNSPLHF. The CDR3 nucleotides are TGTGCCAGCAGCAAATCTTGGACACAGAGCTCCTATAATTCACCCCTCCACTTT. V is TRBV21-1 and J is TRBJ1-6; the listed D gene, TRBD1, was not tested against the DNA. TRBV21-1 is a pseudogene. The CDR3 loop spans 18 amino acids.

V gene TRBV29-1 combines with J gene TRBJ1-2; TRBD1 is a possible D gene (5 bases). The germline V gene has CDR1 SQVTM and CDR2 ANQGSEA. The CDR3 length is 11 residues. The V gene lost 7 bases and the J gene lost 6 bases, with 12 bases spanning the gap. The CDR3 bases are TGCAGCGGTGGGGCTTGGGATGGCTACACCTTC. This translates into CSGGAWDGYTF.

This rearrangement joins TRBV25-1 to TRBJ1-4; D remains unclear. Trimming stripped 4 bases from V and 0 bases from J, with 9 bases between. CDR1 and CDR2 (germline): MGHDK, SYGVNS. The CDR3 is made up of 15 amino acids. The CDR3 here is CASSVSAPTNEKLFF. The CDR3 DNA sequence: TGTGCCAGCAGTGTTTCGGCTCCAACTAATGAAAAACTGTTTTTT.

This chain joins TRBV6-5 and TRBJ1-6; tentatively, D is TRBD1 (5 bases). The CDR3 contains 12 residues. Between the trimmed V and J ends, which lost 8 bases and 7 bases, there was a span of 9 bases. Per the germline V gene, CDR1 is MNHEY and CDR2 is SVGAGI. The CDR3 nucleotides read TGTGCCAGCGGGGCAGTCAATTCACCCCTCCACTTT. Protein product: CASGAVNSPLHF.

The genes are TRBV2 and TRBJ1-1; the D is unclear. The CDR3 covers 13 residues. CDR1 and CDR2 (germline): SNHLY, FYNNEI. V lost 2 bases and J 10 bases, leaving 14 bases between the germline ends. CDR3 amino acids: CASSESKGIVAFF. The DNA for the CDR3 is TGTGCCAGCAGTGAATCAAAGGGAATCGTAGCTTTCTTT.

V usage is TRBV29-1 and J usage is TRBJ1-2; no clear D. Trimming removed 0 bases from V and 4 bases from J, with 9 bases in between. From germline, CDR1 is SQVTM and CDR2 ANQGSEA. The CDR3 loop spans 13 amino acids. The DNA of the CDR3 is TGCAGCGTTGAAGACGCAGATTTCTATGGCTACACCTTC. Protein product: CSVEDADFYGYTF.